Each of the 15 T cell receptor beta chains below was sequenced from the same sample in a study of cytomegalovirus exposure and HLA in healthy donors. Profiling relied on immunoSEQ multiplex PCR, and the TCRdb table lists in-frame clones only, not all of them. The sample carries under 150,000 clones, 70% to 90% recorded once. Sequenced material: PBMCs. The receptors stem from a young woman in good health and CMV-seropositive.

CDR3 bases: TGTGCCAGCAGCCTCGGGTGGGACAGGGCATTAGGGCAGTTCTTC. Translated, it gives CASSLGWDRALGQFF. The chain carries TRBV9 and TRBJ2-1; TRBD1 aligns across 9 bases. After removal of 4 bases from V and 12 bases from J, the junction contained 14 bases not matched to a gene. The CDR3 is made up of 15 amino acids. Germline V lookup: CDR1 SGDLS, CDR2 YYNGEE.

The chain recombines TRBV14 with TRBJ1-2; no clear D gene. Germline V lookup: CDR1 SGHDN, CDR2 FVKESK. Trimming took 4 bases from V and 5 from J, leaving 14 bases between them. The CDR3 runs 14 residues. CDR3 residues: CASSPSMVGYGYTF. Here the CDR3 DNA reads TGTGCCAGCAGCCCAAGCATGGTTGGTTATGGCTACACCTTC.

The rearrangement uses TRBV13 and TRBJ1-2; 7 positions match TRBD1. V shed 6 bases, J shed 5 bases, and the junction held 6 bases outside the gene matches. Germline V gives CDR1 PRHDT, CDR2 FYEKMQ (reference sequence). The CDR3 runs 13 residues. CDR3 bases: TGTGCCAGCAGGATGGGACAGAAATATGGCTACACCTTC. Translated, it gives CASRMGQKYGYTF. Combining the CDR3 with reference TRBV13 and TRBJ1-2 gives the whole variable domain AAGVIQSPRHLIKEKRETATLKCYPIPRHDTVYWYQQGPGQDPQFLISFYEKMQSDKGSIPDRFSAQQFSDYHSELNMSSLELGDSALYFCASRMGQKYGYTFGSGTRLTVV.

The rearrangement joins TRBV2 to TRBJ2-2, with D hard to call. CDR1 is SNHLY, CDR2 FYNNEI, per germline. CDR3 length: 14 residues. Trimming pared 8 bases from V and 4 bases from J, leaving 14 bases between. CDR3 sequence reads: CASRRGGSTGELFF. The CDR3 DNA sequence: TGTGCCAGCCGGCGAGGCGGATCCACCGGGGAGCTGTTTTTT.

This chain uses TRBV6-4 with TRBJ1-6; 7 nucleotides align to TRBD1. The junction had 11 bases not matched to a gene; V was cut back by 6 bases and J by 0 bases. This CDR3 spans 18 amino acids. Germline V gene sequence: CDR1 MRHNA, CDR2 SNTAGT. DNA for the CDR3: TGTGCCAGCAGAATCCGGGACAGCTTGTTCTCCTATAATTCACCCCTCCACTTT. This sequence encodes CASRIRDSLFSYNSPLHF.

This chain connects TRBV7-8 to TRBJ2-5; D uncertain. The CDR3 totals 12 residues. V was cut by 1 base and J by 4 bases, with 4 bases left in between. CDR1 and CDR2 from the germline V gene are SGHVS and FQNEAQ. In DNA, the CDR3 is TGTGCCAGCAGCTTAGAGCCAGAGACCCAGTACTTC. Amino acid sequence: CASSLEPETQYF.

V usage is TRBV9 and J usage is TRBJ2-2; 11 bases match TRBD1. The CDR3 is 17 residues long. Germline V gene data show CDR1 as SGDLS and CDR2 as YYNGEE. V was pared by 4 bases and J by 5 bases, with 10 bases of the junction left unmatched. This CDR3 is CASSPNTGTGGTGELFF. CDR3 nucleotides: TGTGCCAGCAGCCCCAATACCGGGACAGGGGGAACCGGGGAGCTGTTTTTT.

This chain connects TRBV2 to TRBJ1-1, with D tentatively TRBD1 (6 bases). The CDR3 spans 11 residues. The V gene's germline CDR1 is SNHLY and CDR2 FYNNEI. DNA for the CDR3: TGTAGCGGGGGCAGGGACACTGAAGCTTTCTTT. Protein sequence: CSGGRDTEAFF.

V is TRBV4-3 and J is TRBJ1-5; tentatively, D is TRBD1 (6 bases). Trimming removed 4 bases at V and 3 bases at J, with 10 bases between. The germline gives CDR1 LGHNA, CDR2 YSLEER. The length of the CDR3 is 14 residues. The CDR3 is CASSPYRVNQPQHF. Written as DNA, the CDR3 is TGCGCCAGCAGCCCTTACAGGGTCAATCAGCCCCAGCATTTT.

A single count supports this clone. The rearrangement joins TRBV25-1 to TRBJ1-2; 7 positions agree with TRBD1. Germline V lookup: CDR1 MGHDK, CDR2 SYGVNS. V trimming: 8 bases; J trimming: 8 bases; junction bases outside the gene matches: 14. The CDR3 has 14 residues. For the CDR3, the DNA is TGTGCCAGCTCTAGACAGGGTTATCGGCGCGGCTACACCTTC. Translated, it gives CASSRQGYRRGYTF.

This rearrangement joins TRBV12-5 to TRBJ2-5; 10 bases are a match to TRBD2. The J segment lost 5 bases and the V segment lost 4 bases, leaving 13 bases of the junction unmatched. The CDR3 runs to 17 residues. Germline assignment: CDR1 LGHNT and CDR2 FRNRAP. CDR3 residues: CASGSPNLAGATETQYF. The CDR3 region has the DNA TGTGCTAGTGGTTCCCCCAATCTAGCGGGAGCAACGGAGACCCAGTACTTC.

The chain recombines TRBV4-1 with TRBJ1-1, with D unresolved. Trimming left V 3 bases short and J 1 base short, with 9 bases between. This CDR3 spans 14 amino acids. CDR1 and CDR2 from the germline V gene are MGHRA and YSYEKL. The CDR3 loop reads CASSHPTANTEAFF. In nucleotides, the CDR3 is TGCGCCAGCAGCCATCCAACAGCGAACACTGAAGCTTTCTTT.

The V and J genes are TRBV7-2 and TRBJ1-2; maybe TRBD1 (6 bases). V gave up 2 bases and J gave up 8 bases, with 18 bases separating them. CDR3 length: 15 amino acids. Germline values: CDR1 SGHTA, CDR2 FQGNSA. CDR3 residues: CASSLSTGRRGGYTF. Here the CDR3 DNA reads TGTGCCAGCAGCTTATCGACAGGCCGGCGCGGGGGCTACACCTTC.

The chain employs TRBV11-3 and TRBJ2-7; 7 bases map to TRBD1. Germline loops: CDR1 SGHNT, CDR2 YENEEA. The CDR3 has 14 amino acids. Germline trimming cut 6 bases from V and 7 bases from J; bases unmatched to any gene: 12. The CDR3 DNA is TGTGCCAGCAGGCAAGGGGGCACGGTTACGGAGCAGTACTTC. Its protein is CASRQGGTVTEQYF. The variable domain in full, completed from reference TRBV11-3 and TRBJ2-7, reads EAGVVQSPRYKIIEKKQPVAFWCNPISGHNTLYWYLQNLGQGPELLIRYENEEAVDDSQLPKDRFSAERLKGVDSTLKIQPAELGDSAVYLCASRQGGTVTEQYFGPGTRLTVT.

The rearrangement links TRBV19 to TRBJ2-1, with 8 positions matching TRBD1. This CDR3 comprises 13 residues. After removal of 9 bases from V and 6 bases from J, the junction contained 7 bases not matched to a gene. Germline CDR1 LNHDA, CDR2 SQIVND (reference sequence). The CDR3 DNA follows: TGTGCCAGACCCGGCAGGGGGCGCAATGAGCAGTTCTTC. Translation gives CARPGRGRNEQFF.